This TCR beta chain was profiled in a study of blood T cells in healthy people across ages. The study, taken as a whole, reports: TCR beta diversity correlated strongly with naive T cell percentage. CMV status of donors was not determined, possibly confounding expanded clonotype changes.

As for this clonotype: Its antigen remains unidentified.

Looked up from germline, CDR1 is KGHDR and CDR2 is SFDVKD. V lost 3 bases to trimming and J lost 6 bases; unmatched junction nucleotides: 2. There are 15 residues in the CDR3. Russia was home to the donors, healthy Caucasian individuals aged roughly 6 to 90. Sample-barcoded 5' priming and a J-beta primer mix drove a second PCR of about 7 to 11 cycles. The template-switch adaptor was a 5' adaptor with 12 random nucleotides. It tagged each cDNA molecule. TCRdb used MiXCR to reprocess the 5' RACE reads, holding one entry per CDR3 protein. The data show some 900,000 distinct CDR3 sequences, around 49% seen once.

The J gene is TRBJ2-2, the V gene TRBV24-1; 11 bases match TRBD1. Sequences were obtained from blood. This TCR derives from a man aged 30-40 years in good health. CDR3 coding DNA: TGTGCCACCAGTGATGGGGGACAGGGGGCCGGGGAGCTGTTTTTT. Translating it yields CATSDGGQGAGELFF.